These 8 T cell receptor beta chains were all obtained from the same sample, sequenced in a study of Graves' ophthalmopathy and Graves' hyperthyroidism. Amplification targeted the TCR beta CDR3 regions, with RNA transcripts as the source material. RT-PCR in the first round used HTBI primers; a second-round multiplex PCR followed. MiXCR, run by TCRdb on the multiplex PCR reads, gives a single entry per CDR3 protein. In the table there are around 520,000 distinct CDR3 sequences, just under 40% of which are singletons. Sequences were obtained from peripheral blood or thyroid tissue (not recorded which). These receptor sequences come from an adult man with Graves' hyperthyroidism.

This clonotype was recorded many times. The rearrangement links TRBV2 to TRBJ1-2; 12 positions match TRBD1. The length of the CDR3 is 14 residues. Germline V gives CDR1 SNHLY, CDR2 FYNNEI. V shed 6 bases, J shed 8 bases, and the junction held 7 bases outside the gene matches. The CDR3 DNA sequence: TGTGCCAGCAGACCGGGACAGGGGGCGCAGGGCTACACCTTC. Protein product: CASRPGQGAQGYTF.

This clonotype was counted between two and nine times. The chain has TRBV20-1 and TRBJ2-7; possibly TRBD2 for D (6 bases). The J call is doubtful: the DNA matches TRBJ2-1 better. Germline V lookup: CDR1 DFQATT, CDR2 SNEGSKA (reference sequence). There are 14 residues in the CDR3. Written as DNA, the CDR3 is TGCAGTGCTCCCCGGGCCAGGAGGGATGCTGAGCAGTTCTTC. It yields the protein CSAPRARRDAEQFF.

Worth noting for this clonotype: A much larger clone lies one base from this, so it may be a read error. The chain employs TRBV10-3 and TRBJ2-7, with D tentatively TRBD1 or TRBD2 (5 bases each). The germline gives CDR1 ENHRY, CDR2 SYGVKD. The CDR3 has 14 amino acids. Between the trimmed V and J ends, which lost 10 bases and 2 bases, there was a span of 18 bases. Here the CDR3 reads CASSPVRGAYEQYF. The CDR3 DNA follows: TGTGCCAGCAGCCCAGTAAGGGGAGCCTACGAGCAGTACTTC.

This clonotype was seen at least ten times. The rearrangement links TRBV7-9 to TRBJ2-5; TRBD2 matches at 14 bases. Germline CDR1 SEHNR, CDR2 FQNEAQ (reference sequence). The J segment lost 0 bases and the V segment lost 5 bases, leaving 5 bases of the junction unmatched. The CDR3 loop spans 17 amino acids. The CDR3 is CASSRTSGGRYQETQYF. The DNA for the CDR3 is TGTGCCAGCAGCCGGACTAGCGGGGGGCGATACCAAGAGACCCAGTACTTC.

This clonotype was counted at least ten times. The V gene is TRBV7-8, the J gene TRBJ1-2, with D perhaps matching TRBD1 (5 bases). The length of the CDR3 is 14 residues. Germline V gives CDR1 SGHVS, CDR2 FQNEAQ. Trimming cost V 4 bases and J 8 bases, with 17 bases left between them. The CDR3 region has the DNA TGTGCCAGCAGCTCCCCTGGGGCCATAGGCGGCTACACCTTC. As protein: CASSSPGAIGGYTF.

The chain uses TRBV13 and TRBJ2-2; 10 bases agree with TRBD2. Trimming cost V 2 bases and J 7 bases; bases outside gene matches: 4. The CDR3 extends over 15 amino acids. Germline V CDR1 and CDR2: PRHDT, FYEKMQ (reference sequence). This chain's CDR3 is CASSLLAGVVGELFF. The CDR3, as DNA: TGTGCCAGCAGCTTACTAGCGGGAGTCGTCGGGGAGCTGTTTTTT.

This clonotype has a count of ten or more. The V call is TRBV20-1, the J call TRBJ1-4; no definite D call. From germline, CDR1 is DFQATT and CDR2 SNEGSKA (reference sequence). V was shortened by 3 bases and J by 7 bases, with 12 bases between the two germline ends. CDR3 length equals 13 residues. The CDR3 loop is CSASVGGGEKLFF. CDR3 DNA: TGCAGTGCTAGTGTGGGAGGAGGTGAAAAACTGTTTTTT.

Points on this clonotype: A read error may explain this, as a much larger clone is one base away. The chain combines TRBV20-1 with TRBJ2-5; TRBD1 matches 8 bases. Germline CDR1 DFQATT, CDR2 SNEGSKA (reference sequence). This CDR3 spans 14 amino acids. The CDR3, as DNA: TGCAGTGCTAGCCCCCAGGGGGCTATGGAGACCCGGTACTTC. Translated: CSASPQGAMETRYF.